A single sample is the source of the 27 T cell receptor beta chains below, sequenced in a study of cytomegalovirus exposure and HLA in healthy donors. PCR involved 60 Vbeta and 13 Jbeta primers. Using immunoSEQ multiplex PCR, the repertoire was profiled, and TCRdb retains in-frame clones only, with some absent. The sample yields about 170,000 clones, around four fifths seen once. The specimen sequenced was PBMCs. The receptors shown here come from a boy between 2 and 15 years old in good health and CMV-seronegative.

CDR3 protein: CASSGQGAWTGELFF. The CDR3 DNA is TGTGCCAGCAGCGGACAGGGGGCGTGGACCGGGGAGCTGTTTTTT. The J gene is TRBJ2-2, the V gene TRBV7-2; 11 nucleotides line up with TRBD1. There are 15 residues in the CDR3. V lost 5 bases, J lost 5 bases, and 4 bases stayed unmatched. Germline V gene lookup returns CDR1 SGHTA and CDR2 FQGNSA.

V and J are TRBV4-1 and TRBJ2-7; TRBD2 is a possible D gene (5 bases). V lost 0 bases and J 3 bases, leaving 15 bases between the germline ends. The germline CDR1 and CDR2 sequences are MGHRA and YSYEKL. The CDR3 loop spans 16 amino acids. The CDR3 bases are TGCGCCAGCAGCCAAGAGTCGCAACCGGGATTCTACGAGCAGTACGTC. Translating it yields CASSQESQPGFYEQYV.

The chain couples TRBV6-1 to TRBJ2-1; 13 positions match TRBD2. Germline V CDR1 and CDR2: MNHNS, SASEGT. The CDR3 extends over 16 amino acids. With V trimmed by 4 bases and J by 4 bases, 4 bases remained unmatched. CDR3 bases: TGTGCCAGCAGTGTGGGACTAGCGGGGTTATACAATGAGCAGTTCTTC. Amino acid sequence: CASSVGLAGLYNEQFF.

The chain employs TRBV7-9 and TRBJ2-1; 8 bases fit TRBD2. J lost 4 bases, V lost 8 bases, and 7 bases had no gene match. The CDR3 spans 14 residues. CDR1 is SEHNR, CDR2 FQNEAQ, per germline (reference sequence). The CDR3 DNA reads TGTGCCAGCGCCTCGGGACTAGTATACAATGAGCAGTTCTTC. It specifies CASASGLVYNEQFF.

V gene TRBV7-2 combines with J gene TRBJ2-7; 8 bases agree with TRBD2. CDR1 SGHTA and CDR2 FQGNSA come from the germline V gene. The CDR3 loop spans 16 amino acids. V was pared by 5 bases and J by 0 bases, with 9 bases of the junction left unmatched. CDR3 sequence reads: CASSQTAGVPSYEQYF. CDR3 nucleotide sequence: TGTGCCAGCAGCCAGACAGCGGGAGTTCCCTCCTACGAGCAGTACTTC. The full variable domain, completed using reference TRBV7-2 and TRBJ2-7, is GAGVSQSPSNKVTEKGKDVELRCDPISGHTALYWYRQSLGQGLEFLIYFQGNSAPDKSGLPSDRFSAERTGGSVSTLTIQRTQQEDSAVYLCASSQTAGVPSYEQYFGPGTRLTVT.

The chain carries TRBV27 and TRBJ2-2, with a weak D call TRBD2 (5 bases). Germline V gene data show CDR1 as MNHEY and CDR2 as SMNVEV (reference sequence). V was pared by 0 bases and J by 6 bases, with 8 bases between. The CDR3 contains 14 residues. The CDR3 region is CASSLSGDPGELFF. In DNA, the CDR3 is TGTGCCAGCAGTTTATCGGGAGACCCCGGGGAGCTGTTTTTT.

V gene TRBV19 combines with J gene TRBJ1-2, with D uncertain. Germline V gene data show CDR1 as LNHDA and CDR2 as SQIVND (reference sequence). The V end lost 4 bases, the J end lost 4 bases, and 19 bases lay between the germline ends. The CDR3 is made up of 16 amino acids. This chain's CDR3 is CASSREVVTSFYGYTF. As DNA, the CDR3 is TGTGCCAGTAGTAGGGAGGTCGTAACTTCCTTCTATGGCTACACCTTC.

The chain is built from TRBV4-3 and TRBJ2-2; D not certain. The V gene lost 1 base and the J gene lost 6 bases, with 12 bases spanning the gap. The germline CDR1 and CDR2 sequences are LGHNA and YSLEER. This CDR3 region has 15 residues. CDR3 region: CASSQVAGGPGELFF. In DNA, the CDR3 is TGCGCCAGCAGCCAAGTGGCAGGTGGGCCCGGGGAGCTGTTTTTT.

For the CDR3, the DNA is TGTGCCAGCAGTCGAACCGGGACAGATGGAAACACCATATATTTT. Translated: CASSRTGTDGNTIYF. The chain recombines TRBV6-5 with TRBJ1-3, with TRBD1 matching over 7 bases. J lost 3 bases, V lost 5 bases, and 7 bases had no gene match. The CDR3 consists of 15 residues. Per germline, CDR1 MNHEY and CDR2 SVGAGI.

The chain combines TRBV18 with TRBJ1-4; 7 bases line up with TRBD1. Unmatched junction bases numbered 7, after V lost 2 bases and J lost 7 bases. The germline V gene has CDR1 KGHSH and CDR2 LQKENI. The CDR3 has 15 residues. CDR3 in DNA: TGTGCCAGCTCACCAAGACAGGGTGGAGGTGAAAAACTGTTTTTT. The encoded protein is CASSPRQGGGEKLFF.

The chain has TRBV6-1 and TRBJ1-2, with D possibly TRBD1 on 5 matching bases. V was clipped by 2 bases and J by 6 bases, with 10 bases between them. This CDR3 spans 13 amino acids. Per germline, CDR1 MNHNS and CDR2 SASEGT. The CDR3 nucleotides are TGTGCCAGCAGTGAACAGGGTAGGAATGGCTACACCTTC. Its protein product is CASSEQGRNGYTF.

The J gene is TRBJ1-2, the V gene TRBV30; D remains unclear. Deletions cut 3 bases from V and 7 bases from J, with 15 bases between. The V gene's germline CDR1 is GTSNPN and CDR2 SVGIG (reference sequence). The CDR3 extends over 13 amino acids. CDR3 protein: CAWSWRESTGYTF. DNA of the CDR3: TGTGCCTGGAGCTGGAGGGAATCGACTGGCTACACCTTC.

This sequence joins TRBV5-1 and TRBJ2-5; D is possibly TRBD2 (6 bases). CDR1 and CDR2 from the germline V gene are SGHRS and YFSETQ. Trimming pared 2 bases from V and 4 bases from J, leaving 9 bases between. The CDR3 totals 13 residues. CDR3 in amino acids: CASSLNGRETQYF. DNA for the CDR3: TGCGCCAGCAGCTTAAACGGGAGAGAGACCCAGTACTTC.

The sample holds a few counts of this clone. The chain carries TRBV10-3 and TRBJ1-2; D might be TRBD1 (6 bases). This CDR3 comprises 18 residues. V was cut by 10 bases and J by 1 base, with 28 bases left in between. Germline CDR1 ENHRY, CDR2 SYGVKD. The CDR3 DNA sequence: TGTGCCAGACTGGAGAAATGGACAGTCACGACAGATAACTATGGCTACACCTTC. Amino acid sequence: CARLEKWTVTTDNYGYTF.

The V call is TRBV7-9, the J call TRBJ2-1, with TRBD2 matching over 10 bases. The junction had 7 bases not matched to a gene; V was cut back by 3 bases and J by 5 bases. This CDR3 has 16 amino acids. Germline CDR1 and CDR2: SEHNR and FQNEAQ (reference sequence). The CDR3 sequence is CASSFLSGRANNEQFF. The CDR3 DNA sequence: TGTGCCAGCAGCTTTCTAAGCGGGAGGGCCAACAATGAGCAGTTCTTC.

V gene TRBV27 combines with J gene TRBJ2-1; TRBD1 aligns across 10 bases. The J segment lost 7 bases and the V segment lost 5 bases, leaving 8 bases of the junction unmatched. The CDR3 is made up of 15 amino acids. The V gene's germline CDR1 is MNHEY and CDR2 SMNVEV (reference sequence). The CDR3 sequence is CASSLGDRGWNEQFF. CDR3 nucleotide sequence: TGTGCCAGCAGTCTTGGGGACAGGGGATGGAATGAGCAGTTCTTC.

The gene calls are TRBV29-1 and TRBJ1-1; D not resolved. The ends were cut back, 6 bases at V and 2 bases at J, with 19 bases in the middle. This CDR3 spans 15 amino acids. Germline V gene sequence: CDR1 SQVTM, CDR2 ANQGSEA. The CDR3 loop is CSVVNLGRGNTEAFF. Here the CDR3 DNA reads TGCAGCGTCGTTAACCTGGGCCGGGGTAACACTGAAGCTTTCTTT.

This chain connects TRBV14 to TRBJ2-4, with 9 bases that match TRBD1. The CDR3 is made up of 17 amino acids. Per germline, CDR1 SGHDN and CDR2 FVKESK. Trimming took 0 bases from V and 0 from J; bases not matched to a gene: 3. DNA for the CDR3: TGTGCCAGCAGCCAAGAGGGACAGGGACTAGCCAAAAACATTCAGTACTTC. It translates to CASSQEGQGLAKNIQYF.

This chain links TRBV5-1 with TRBJ1-1; 10 bases match TRBD1. J was trimmed by 11 bases and V by 4 bases; bases with no gene match: 5. Looked up from germline, CDR1 is SGHRS and CDR2 is YFSETQ. The CDR3 has 12 amino acids. CDR3 in amino acids: CASSTGQGTAFF. Written as DNA, the CDR3 is TGCGCCAGCAGCACGGGACAGGGGACCGCTTTCTTT.

This chain uses TRBV7-9 with TRBJ2-1; 8 nucleotides match TRBD2. The CDR3 has 17 amino acids. V trimming: 5 bases; J trimming: 3 bases; junction bases outside the gene matches: 12. Germline values: CDR1 SEHNR, CDR2 FQNEAQ (reference sequence). This chain's CDR3 is CASSPKDRGGYYNEQFF. DNA of the CDR3: TGTGCCAGCAGCCCCAAGGATCGGGGGGGCTACTACAATGAGCAGTTCTTC.

This clone was found a few times. The rearrangement joins TRBV7-2 to TRBJ2-5, with 7 bases matching TRBD2. With V trimmed by 4 bases and J by 1 base, 9 bases remained unmatched. The CDR3 consists of 16 residues. The V gene's germline CDR1 is SGHTA and CDR2 FQGNSA. CDR3 amino acids: CASSSLRGGGQETQYF. CDR3 nucleotides: TGTGCCAGCAGCTCCCTGAGGGGCGGGGGCCAAGAGACCCAGTACTTC. The full variable domain, completed using reference TRBV7-2 and TRBJ2-5, is GAGVSQSPSNKVTEKGKDVELRCDPISGHTALYWYRQSLGQGLEFLIYFQGNSAPDKSGLPSDRFSAERTGGSVSTLTIQRTQQEDSAVYLCASSSLRGGGQETQYFGPGTRLLVL.

The rearrangement joins TRBV13 to TRBJ1-4; 9 bases map to TRBD1. CDR3 length: 15 amino acids. CDR1 PRHDT and CDR2 FYEKMQ come from the germline V gene (reference sequence). Unmatched junction bases numbered 2, after V lost 6 bases and J lost 0 bases. For the CDR3, the DNA is TGTGCCAGCAGTCGACAGGGGGCAACTAATGAAAAACTGTTTTTT. It translates to CASSRQGATNEKLFF.

This clone has a single count. The chain uses TRBV5-1 and TRBJ2-7, with 9 bases fitting TRBD2. Germline CDR1 reads SGHRS; CDR2 reads YFSETQ. This CDR3 comprises 15 residues. V lost 4 bases, J lost 0 bases, and 5 bases stayed unmatched. The CDR3 here is CASSLHSGSSYEQYF. The CDR3 DNA follows: TGCGCCAGCAGCCTACATAGCGGGAGCTCCTACGAGCAGTACTTC.

This clone was observed a single time. The chain has TRBV6-5 and TRBJ2-7, with 9 bases aligning to TRBD2. This CDR3 comprises 13 residues. The trim removed 10 bases at V and 0 bases at J, leaving 4 bases unmatched. Germline CDR1 and CDR2: MNHEY and SVGAGI. The CDR3 DNA reads as TGTGCCACCGCAGCGGGGGGCTCCTACGAGCAGTACGTC. Translated: CATAAGGSYEQYV.

J is TRBJ1-1 and V is TRBV5-8, with D unresolved. The CDR3 has 12 residues. Deletions cut 0 bases from V and 4 bases from J, with 4 bases between. Germline values: CDR1 SGHTS, CDR2 YDEGEE. The CDR3 DNA follows: TGTGCCAGCAGCTTGGCTAGCACTGAAGCTTTCTTT. It yields the protein CASSLASTEAFF.

In its sample, this clone was seen a few times. J is TRBJ2-2 and V is TRBV4-3; no clear D gene. Trimming took off 0 bases at V and 0 bases at J, with 8 bases between the two ends. Germline V gene lookup returns CDR1 LGHNA and CDR2 YSLEER. The CDR3 loop spans 16 amino acids. CDR3 sequence (DNA): TGCGCCAGCAGCCAAGACAGGATAGCGAACACCGGGGAGCTGTTTTTT. As protein: CASSQDRIANTGELFF.

The chain employs TRBV6-6 and TRBJ2-3; 9 bases align to TRBD2. The CDR3 has 15 residues. J was trimmed by 3 bases and V by 7 bases; bases with no gene match: 8. Germline V lookup: CDR1 MNHNY, CDR2 SVGAGI (reference sequence). CDR3: CASTSRTSGTDTQYF. Here the CDR3 DNA reads TGTGCCAGCACCAGTCGTACTAGCGGGACAGATACGCAGTATTTT.